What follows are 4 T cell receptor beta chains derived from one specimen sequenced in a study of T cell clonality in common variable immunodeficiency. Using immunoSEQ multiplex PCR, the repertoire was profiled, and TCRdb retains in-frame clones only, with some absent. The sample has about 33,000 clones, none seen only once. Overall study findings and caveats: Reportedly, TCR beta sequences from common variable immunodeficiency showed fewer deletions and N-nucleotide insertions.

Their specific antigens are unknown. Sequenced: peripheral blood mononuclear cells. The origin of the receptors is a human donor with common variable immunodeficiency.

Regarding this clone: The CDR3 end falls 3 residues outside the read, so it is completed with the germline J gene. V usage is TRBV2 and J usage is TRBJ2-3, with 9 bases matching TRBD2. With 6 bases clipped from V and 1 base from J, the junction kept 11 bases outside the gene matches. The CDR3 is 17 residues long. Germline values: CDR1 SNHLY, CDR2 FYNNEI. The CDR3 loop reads CASRRGGGTFGTDTQYF. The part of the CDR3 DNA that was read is TGTGCCAGCAGGCGGGGGGGCGGGACATTCGGCACAGATACG.

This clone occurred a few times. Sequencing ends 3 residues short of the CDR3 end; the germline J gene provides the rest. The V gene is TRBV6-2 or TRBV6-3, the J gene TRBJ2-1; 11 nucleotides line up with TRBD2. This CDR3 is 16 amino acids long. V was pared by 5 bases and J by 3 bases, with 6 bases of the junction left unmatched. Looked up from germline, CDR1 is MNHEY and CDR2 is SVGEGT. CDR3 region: CASSRPLAGGYNEQFF. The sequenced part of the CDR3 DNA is TGTGCCAGCAGTCGCCCTCTAGCGGGGGGCTACAATGAG.

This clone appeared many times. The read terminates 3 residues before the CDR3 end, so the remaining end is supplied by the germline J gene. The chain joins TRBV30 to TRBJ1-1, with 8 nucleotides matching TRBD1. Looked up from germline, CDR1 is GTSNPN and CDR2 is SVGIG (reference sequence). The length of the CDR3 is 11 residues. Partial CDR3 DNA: TGTGCCTGGAGTCGGGACAGGGAA. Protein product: CAWSRDRE. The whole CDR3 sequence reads CAWSRDREAFF. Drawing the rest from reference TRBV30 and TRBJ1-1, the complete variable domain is SQTIHQWPATLVQPVGSPLSLECTVEGTSNPNLYWYRQAAGRGLQLLFYSVGIGQISSEVPQNLSASRPQDRQFILSSKKLLLSDSGFYLCAWSRDREAFFGQGTRLTVV.

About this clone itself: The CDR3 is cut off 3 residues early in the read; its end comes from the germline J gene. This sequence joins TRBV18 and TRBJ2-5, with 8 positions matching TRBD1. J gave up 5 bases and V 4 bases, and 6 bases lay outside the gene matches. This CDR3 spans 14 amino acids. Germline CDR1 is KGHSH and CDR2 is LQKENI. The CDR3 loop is CASSRDRGPETQYF. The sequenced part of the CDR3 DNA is TGTGCCAGCTCACGCGACAGGGGCCCGGAGACC.